The 19 T cell receptor beta chains in this list originate from one sample, sequenced in a study of blood T cell repertoires in COVID-19. Produced via immunoSEQ multiplex PCR; TCRdb's table is partial and in-frame only. The sample records about 140,000 clones, 80% being singletons. Sequenced: peripheral blood. The source of these receptors is a man aged 70 or older who had recovered from COVID-19.

V gene TRBV9 combines with J gene TRBJ2-3; 8 nucleotides align to TRBD1. The CDR3 is 15 residues long. Germline V gene data show CDR1 as SGDLS and CDR2 as YYNGEE. With V trimmed by 0 bases and J by 5 bases, 5 bases remained unmatched. The CDR3 coding sequence is TGTGCCAGCAGCGTAGCAGGGGGCGCTGGAGATACGCAGTATTTT. This encodes CASSVAGGAGDTQYF.

The rearrangement joins TRBV27 to TRBJ1-2, with 10 positions matching TRBD1. The germline CDR1 and CDR2 sequences are MNHEY and SMNVEV (reference sequence). V dropped 8 bases and J dropped 8; count of bases not matched to a gene: 8. CDR3 length equals 13 residues. The CDR3 region is CASRGQGVEGYTF. DNA for the CDR3: TGTGCCAGCCGTGGACAGGGGGTGGAAGGCTACACCTTC.

The chain combines TRBV5-6 with TRBJ1-6; D gene uncertain. Germline V gene data show CDR1 as SGHDT and CDR2 as YYEEEE. The V end lost 0 bases, the J end lost 10 bases, and 11 bases lay between the germline ends. The CDR3 totals 14 residues. This CDR3 is CASSLGPGGSPLHF. Here the CDR3 DNA reads TGTGCCAGCAGCTTGGGTCCGGGTGGCTCACCCCTCCACTTT.

The chain uses TRBV19 and TRBJ2-7, with TRBD1 identical over 8 bases. Germline trimming cut 6 bases from V and 4 bases from J; bases unmatched to any gene: 8. CDR1 is LNHDA, CDR2 SQIVND, per germline (reference sequence). The CDR3 is 14 amino acids. The CDR3 bases are TGTGCCAGTAGCCAACAGGGGGTTAAGTACGAGCAGTACTTC. It is translated as CASSQQGVKYEQYF.

The V call is TRBV30, the J call TRBJ1-3; TRBD1 might be the D (5 bases). V lost 3 bases, J lost 0 bases, and 12 bases lay in between. Germline CDR1 is GTSNPN and CDR2 is SVGIG (reference sequence). The CDR3 consists of 15 residues. The CDR3 spells CAWSPRRGSGNTIYF. CDR3 DNA: TGTGCCTGGAGCCCTCGGAGGGGCTCTGGAAACACCATATATTTT. The variable domain in full, completed from reference TRBV30 and TRBJ1-3, reads SQTIHQWPATLVQPVGSPLSLECTVEGTSNPNLYWYRQAAGRGLQLLFYSVGIGQISSEVPQNLSASRPQDRQFILSSKKLLLSDSGFYLCAWSPRRGSGNTIYFGEGSWLTVV.

The V call is TRBV7-8, the J call TRBJ2-3; TRBD1 aligns across 7 bases. Germline values: CDR1 SGHVS, CDR2 FQNEAQ. Unmatched junction bases numbered 3, after V lost 2 bases and J lost 1 base. This CDR3 is 15 amino acids long. DNA for the CDR3: TGTGCCAGCAGCTTACGGGACAGTCGCACAGATACGCAGTATTTT. It translates to CASSLRDSRTDTQYF.

V usage is TRBV27 and J usage is TRBJ2-7; perhaps TRBD1 as D (5 bases). The germline CDR1 and CDR2 sequences are MNHEY and SMNVEV (reference sequence). The V and J ends lost 8 bases and 5 bases respectively, with 13 bases between them. The CDR3 is made up of 12 amino acids. The CDR3 DNA is TGTGCCAGCGGCCAGGGAATCCACGAGCAGTACTTC. It is translated as CASGQGIHEQYF.

The gene calls are TRBV3-1 (or the pseudogene TRBV3-2) and TRBJ1-4; D gene ambiguous. V was clipped by 4 bases and J by 2 bases, with 8 bases between them. This CDR3 is 14 amino acids long. CDR1 LGHDT and CDR2 YNNKEL come from the germline V gene (reference sequence). This CDR3 is CASSLSYTNEKLFF. The CDR3 nucleotides read TGTGCCAGCAGCCTCAGTTATACTAATGAAAAACTGTTTTTT.

This clone was observed a handful of times. The rearrangement joins TRBV27 to TRBJ2-1, with TRBD1 matching over 7 bases. Germline trimming cut 5 bases from V and 7 bases from J; bases unmatched to any gene: 11. CDR3 length: 15 amino acids. Germline V gives CDR1 MNHEY, CDR2 SMNVEV (reference sequence). As DNA, the CDR3 is TGTGCCAGCAGTCCCCCGACAGGGATAGAAAATGAGCAGTTCTTC. Translation: CASSPPTGIENEQFF.

This chain links TRBV18 with TRBJ1-5, with D unresolved. Trimming pared 0 bases from V and 3 bases from J, leaving 6 bases between. Germline V gives CDR1 KGHSH, CDR2 LQKENI. This CDR3 is 14 amino acids long. The CDR3: CASSPPGINQPQHF. CDR3 bases: TGTGCCAGCTCACCACCCGGGATCAATCAGCCCCAGCATTTT. The entire variable domain, with the rest obtained from reference TRBV18 and TRBJ1-5, is as follows: NAGVMQNPRHLVRRRGQEARLRCSPMKGHSHVYWYRQLPEEGLKFMVYLQKENIIDESGMPKERFSAEFPKEGPSILRIQQVVRGDSAAYFCASSPPGINQPQHFGDGTRLSIL.

The V gene is TRBV7-9, the J gene TRBJ1-4; D is uncertain. The CDR3 length is 15 residues. Looked up from germline, CDR1 is SEHNR and CDR2 is FQNEAQ (reference sequence). The V end lost 5 bases, the J end lost 0 bases, and 10 bases lay between the germline ends. CDR3 nucleotides: TGTGCCAGCAGCCCTACGAGGGCAACTAATGAAAAACTGTTTTTT. It specifies CASSPTRATNEKLFF.

The gene calls are TRBV11-2 and TRBJ2-3; D is unresolved. The length of the CDR3 is 11 residues. V was cut by 1 base and J by 8 bases, with 4 bases left in between. Germline V gene lookup returns CDR1 SGHAT and CDR2 FQNNGV. The CDR3 reads CASSLGATQYF. The CDR3 region has the DNA TGTGCCAGCAGCTTAGGGGCTACGCAGTATTTT.

The V call is TRBV2, the J call TRBJ2-1, with 10 bases aligning to TRBD1. This CDR3 comprises 14 residues. Germline-derived CDR1 and CDR2 are SNHLY and FYNNEI. The J segment lost 7 bases and the V segment lost 5 bases, leaving 5 bases of the junction unmatched. CDR3 coding DNA: TGTGCCAGCAGTACGGGACAGGGGTTAAATGAGCAGTTCTTC. It yields the protein CASSTGQGLNEQFF.

This chain joins TRBV5-1 and TRBJ2-3, with TRBD2 identical over 8 bases. CDR3 length: 15 amino acids. CDR1 SGHRS and CDR2 YFSETQ come from the germline V gene. The trim removed 3 bases at V and 4 bases at J, leaving 7 bases unmatched. CDR3 protein: CASSSSGSVADTQYF. As DNA, the CDR3 is TGCGCCAGCAGCTCAAGCGGGAGTGTCGCAGATACGCAGTATTTT.

The V call is TRBV10-1, the J call TRBJ2-7; tentatively, D is TRBD1 (6 bases). Trimming left V 5 bases short and J 1 base short, with 12 bases between. The CDR3 is made up of 14 amino acids. The V gene's germline CDR1 is WNHNN and CDR2 SYGVQD (reference sequence). CDR3 protein: CASSPTGNSYEQYF. As DNA, the CDR3 is TGCGCCAGCAGTCCTACAGGGAATTCCTACGAGCAGTACTTC.

The gene calls are TRBV11-2 and TRBJ2-7, with TRBD1 identical over 9 bases. Germline lookup yields CDR1 SGHAT and CDR2 FQNNGV. This CDR3 region has 12 residues. Germline trimming cut 3 bases from V and 6 bases from J; bases unmatched to any gene: 0. CDR3 residues: CASSLTGGEQYF. The CDR3 DNA is TGTGCCAGCAGCTTGACAGGGGGCGAGCAGTACTTC.

The gene calls are TRBV5-5 and TRBJ2-3; no clear D gene. The ends were cut back, 0 bases at V and 6 bases at J, with 8 bases in the middle. This CDR3 comprises 13 residues. CDR1 SGHKS and CDR2 YYEKEE come from the germline V gene (reference sequence). The CDR3 nucleotides read TGTGCCAGCAGCTTGGGAGAGTGGGATACGCAGTATTTT. Protein: CASSLGEWDTQYF.

The rearrangement uses TRBV7-3 and TRBJ2-1; 8 nucleotides align to TRBD2. V was pared by 5 bases and J by 9 bases, with 9 bases of the junction left unmatched. The CDR3 covers 14 residues. In germline, CDR1 is SGHTA, CDR2 FQGTGA. In DNA, the CDR3 is TGTGCCAGCAGCCCCCTGCCGGGAGGGGTTGAGCAGTTCTTC. It yields the protein CASSPLPGGVEQFF.

V is TRBV6-5 and J is TRBJ2-1; 8 nucleotides align to TRBD2. CDR1 MNHEY and CDR2 SVGAGI come from the germline V gene. CDR3 size: 15 residues. The V segment lost 5 bases and the J segment 4 bases; nucleotides outside the gene matches: 7. CDR3 DNA sequence: TGTGCCAGCAGTAACAGTGGCGGGAGGTACAATGAGCAGTTCTTC. Amino acids: CASSNSGGRYNEQFF.